This T cell receptor beta chain was identified during a study of beta chain features in type 1 diabetes. Every isolated RNA sample was fully reverse transcribed, so sequencing captured expressed TCRB transcripts. Sequenced by immunoSEQ multiplex PCR; TCRdb stores in-frame clones only, minus some. This table holds more than 85,000 clones, roughly 43% found once. Study-wide results and caveats: There was a moderate but significant shortening of TCRB CDR3s in all four CD4+ subsets of Type 1 diabetes patients.

This CDR3 contains 14 residues. V lost 4 bases to trimming and J lost 9 bases; unmatched junction nucleotides: 9. Germline V gene sequence: CDR1 SGHRS, CDR2 YFSETQ. There are a few counts of this clone. The antigen is not known. This clonotype originated in a young woman in good health. The chain couples TRBV5-1 to TRBJ2-1, with 8 bases that match TRBD1. Sequencing was performed on stem cell memory CD4+ T cells from blood. The CDR3 spells CASSVGDRLGEQFF. In DNA, the CDR3 is TGCGCCAGCAGCGTGGGGGACAGGCTTGGTGAGCAGTTCTTC.